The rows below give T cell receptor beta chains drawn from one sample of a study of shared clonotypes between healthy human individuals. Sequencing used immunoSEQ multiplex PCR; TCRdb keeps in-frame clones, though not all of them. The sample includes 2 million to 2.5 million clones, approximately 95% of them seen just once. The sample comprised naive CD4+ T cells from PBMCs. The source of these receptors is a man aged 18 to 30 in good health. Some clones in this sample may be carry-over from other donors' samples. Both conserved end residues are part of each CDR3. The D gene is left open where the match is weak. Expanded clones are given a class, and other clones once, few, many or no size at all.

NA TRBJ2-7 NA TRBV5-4 CASSSSGTSSSYEQYF TGTGCCAGCAGCAGTTCCGGGACGTCGAGCTCCTACGAGCAGTACTTC
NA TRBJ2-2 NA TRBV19 CASGWAGELFF TGTGCCAGTGGGTGGGCCGGGGAGCTGTTTTTT
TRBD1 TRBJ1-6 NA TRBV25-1 CASSPPTGISPLHF TGTGCCAGCAGTCCCCCGACAGGGATTTCACCCCTCCACTTT
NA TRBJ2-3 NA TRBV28 CASIAGRLTDTQYF TGTGCCAGCATAGCAGGTCGTCTCACAGATACGCAGTATTTT
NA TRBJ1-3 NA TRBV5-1 CASSPGGNGNTIYF TGCGCCAGCAGTCCTGGGGGGAATGGAAACACCATATATTTT
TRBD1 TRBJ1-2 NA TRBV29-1 CSVRTGASNYGYTF TGCAGCGTGAGAACAGGGGCCTCTAACTATGGCTACACCTTC
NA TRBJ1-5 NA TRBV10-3 CANIWGWYQPQHF TGTGCCAACATTTGGGGATGGTATCAGCCCCAGCATTTT
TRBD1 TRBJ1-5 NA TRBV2 CASRDHRGDQPQHF TGTGCCAGCAGGGACCACAGGGGAGATCAGCCCCAGCATTTT
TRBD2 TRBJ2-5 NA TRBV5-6 CAASKPGGGRETQYF TGTGCCGCCAGTAAACCGGGGGGGGGCCGAGAGACCCAGTACTTC
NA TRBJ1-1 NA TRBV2 CASSAYRTNTEAFF TGTGCCAGCAGTGCGTACAGGACGAACACTGAAGCTTTCTTT
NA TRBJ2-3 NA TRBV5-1 CASSGVGADTQYF TGCGCCAGCAGCGGGGTGGGCGCAGATACGCAGTATTTT
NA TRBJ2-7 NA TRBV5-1 CASSLGQAEQYF TGCGCCAGCAGCTTGGGGCAGGCCGAGCAGTACTTC
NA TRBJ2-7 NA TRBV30 CAWSGGDATYEQYF TGTGCCTGGAGTGGGGGGGACGCCACCTACGAGCAGTACTTC
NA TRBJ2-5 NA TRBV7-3 CASSTQVFETQYF TGTGCCAGCAGCACGCAGGTCTTTGAGACCCAGTACTTC
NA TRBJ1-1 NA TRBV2 CASSQTNTEAFF TGTGCCAGCAGTCAGACGAACACTGAAGCTTTCTTT
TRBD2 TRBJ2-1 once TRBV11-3 CASSPGTSGFYNEQFF TGTGCCAGCAGCCCCGGGACTAGCGGGTTTTACAATGAGCAGTTCTTC
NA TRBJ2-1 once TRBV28 CASSTNTQMQFF TGTGCCAGCAGTACAAACACCCAAATGCAGTTCTTC
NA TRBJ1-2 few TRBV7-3 CASGSGGASPTF TGTGCCAGCGGATCTGGGGGCGCAAGTCCCACCTTC
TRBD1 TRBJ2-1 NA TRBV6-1 CASSDPGQVYNEQFF TGTGCCAGCAGTGATCCGGGACAGGTATACAATGAGCAGTTCTTC
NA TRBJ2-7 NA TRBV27 CASSYKAALYEQYF TGTGCCAGCAGTTACAAAGCGGCCCTCTACGAGCAGTACTTC
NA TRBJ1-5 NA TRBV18 CASSPYQVLIDQPQHF TGTGCCAGCTCACCGTATCAGGTCCTTATTGATCAGCCCCAGCATTTT
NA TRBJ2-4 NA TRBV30 CAWRIRDLGSGKNIQYF TGTGCCTGGAGAATCCGGGACTTGGGTAGTGGCAAAAACATTCAGTACTTC
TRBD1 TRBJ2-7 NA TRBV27 CASSLYRWGQGDAEQYF TGTGCCAGCAGTTTATATCGCTGGGGACAGGGGGACGCCGAGCAGTACTTC
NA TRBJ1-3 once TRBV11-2 CASSPMGSSSGNTIYF TGTGCCAGCAGCCCCATGGGGAGCTCCTCTGGAAACACCATATATTTT
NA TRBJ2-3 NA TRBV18 CASSPPVGGSSTDTQYF TGTGCCAGCTCACCACCGGTCGGAGGCTCTAGCACAGATACGCAGTATTTT
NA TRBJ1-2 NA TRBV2 CASSEERPVDGYTF TGTGCCAGCAGTGAAGAAAGGCCAGTGGATGGCTACACCTTC
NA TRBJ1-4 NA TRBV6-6 CASASNEKLFF TGTGCCAGCGCCAGTAATGAAAAACTGTTTTTT
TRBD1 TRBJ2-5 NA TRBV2 CASTDRDRETQYF TGTGCCAGCACCGACAGGGATAGAGAGACCCAGTACTTC
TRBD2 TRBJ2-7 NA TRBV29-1 CSVEWASGSPYEQYF TGCAGCGTTGAGTGGGCTAGCGGGTCCCCCTACGAGCAGTACTTC
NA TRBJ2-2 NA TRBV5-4 CASSSGGADTGELFF TGTGCCAGCAGCAGTGGGGGGGCGGACACCGGGGAGCTGTTTTTT
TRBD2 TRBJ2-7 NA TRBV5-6 CATKPSGSFGEQYF TGTGCCACCAAACCTAGCGGGAGTTTTGGGGAGCAGTACTTC
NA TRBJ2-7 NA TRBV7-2 CASSFAPGTAGYEQYF TGTGCCAGCAGCTTTGCCCCCGGGACTGCTGGATACGAGCAGTACTTC
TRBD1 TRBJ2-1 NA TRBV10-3 CAISGTGRNEQFF TGTGCCATCAGCGGGACAGGGAGGAATGAGCAGTTCTTC
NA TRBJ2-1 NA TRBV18 CASSPAVSYNEQFF TGTGCCAGCTCACCTGCCGTCTCCTACAATGAGCAGTTCTTC
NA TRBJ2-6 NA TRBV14 CASSQTRGANVLTF TGTGCCAGCAGCCAGACCCGTGGGGCCAACGTCCTGACTTTC
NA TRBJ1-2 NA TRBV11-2 CASSLAGLDAYGYTF TGTGCCAGCAGCTTAGCAGGATTGGACGCCTATGGCTACACCTTC
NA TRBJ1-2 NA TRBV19 CASSIALRRPGYGYTF TGTGCCAGTAGTATAGCTCTCCGCCGGCCCGGCTATGGCTACACCTTC
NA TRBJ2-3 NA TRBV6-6 CASADGTYTDTQYF TGTGCCAGCGCCGACGGGACGTACACAGATACGCAGTATTTT
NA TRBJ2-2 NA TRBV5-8 CASSPRTGLNTGELFF TGTGCCAGCAGCCCACGAACAGGGCTAAACACCGGGGAGCTGTTTTTT
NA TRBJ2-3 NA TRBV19 CASSFSTGAFTDTQYF TGTGCCAGTAGTTTCTCGACAGGCGCCTTCACAGATACGCAGTATTTT
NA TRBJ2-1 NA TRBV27 CASSFHLGLGGGEQFF TGTGCCAGCAGTTTTCATCTGGGACTTGGGGGCGGTGAGCAGTTCTTC
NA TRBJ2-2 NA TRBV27 CASSLFGLGSTGELFF TGTGCCAGCAGTTTATTCGGGTTGGGAAGCACCGGGGAGCTGTTTTTT
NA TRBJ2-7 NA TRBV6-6 CASRPPGGPRGYEQYF TGTGCCAGCAGGCCCCCGGGTGGCCCCCGAGGCTACGAGCAGTACTTC
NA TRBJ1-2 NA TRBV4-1 CASSQEWLGGYTF TGCGCCAGCAGCCAAGAATGGCTAGGTGGCTACACCTTC
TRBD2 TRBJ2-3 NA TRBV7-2 CASSLTGTSGSTDTQYF TGTGCCAGCAGCCTAACCGGGACTAGCGGGAGCACAGATACGCAGTATTTT
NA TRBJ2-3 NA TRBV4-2 CASSLRPLGVVPDTQYF TGTGCCAGCAGCCTCCGCCCACTAGGGGTCGTCCCAGATACGCAGTATTTT
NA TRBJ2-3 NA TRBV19 CASSGDRGTDTQYF TGTGCCAGTAGTGGAGATCGTGGCACAGATACGCAGTATTTT
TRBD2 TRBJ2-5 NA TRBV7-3 CASSPGLADQETQYF TGTGCCAGCAGCCCGGGACTAGCGGACCAAGAGACCCAGTACTTC
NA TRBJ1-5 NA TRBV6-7 CASNRGSNQPQHF TGTGCCAGCAATCGGGGAAGCAATCAGCCCCAGCATTTT
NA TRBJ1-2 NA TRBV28 CASSSGNFLGYTF TGTGCCAGTTCCTCGGGTAATTTCTTGGGTTACACCTTC
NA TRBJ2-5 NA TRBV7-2 CASSLVGVAGEETQYF TGTGCCAGCAGCTTAGTGGGTGTGGCAGGGGAAGAGACCCAGTACTTC
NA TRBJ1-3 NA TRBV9 CASSGVNTGSSGNTIYF TGTGCCAGCAGCGGGGTAAATACAGGTTCTTCTGGAAACACCATATATTTT
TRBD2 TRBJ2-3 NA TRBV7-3 CASSFIAGLTDTQYF TGTGCCAGCAGCTTCATAGCGGGACTTACAGATACGCAGTATTTT